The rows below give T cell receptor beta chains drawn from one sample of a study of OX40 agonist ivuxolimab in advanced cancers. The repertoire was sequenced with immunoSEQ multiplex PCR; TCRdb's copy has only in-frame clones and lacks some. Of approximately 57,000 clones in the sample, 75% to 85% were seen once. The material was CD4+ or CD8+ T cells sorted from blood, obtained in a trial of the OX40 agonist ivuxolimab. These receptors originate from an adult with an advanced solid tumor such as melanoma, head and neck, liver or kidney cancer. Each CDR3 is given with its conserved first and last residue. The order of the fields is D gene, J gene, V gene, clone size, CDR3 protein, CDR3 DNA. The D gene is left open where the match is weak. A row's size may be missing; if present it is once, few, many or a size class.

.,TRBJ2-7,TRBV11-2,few,CASRLPGRKTYEQYF,TGTGCCAGCAGATTACCGGGACGGAAAACCTACGAGCAGTACTTC
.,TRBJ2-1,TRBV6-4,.,CASSDTDYKQFF,TGTGCCAGCAGTGATACAGACTACAAGCAGTTCTTC
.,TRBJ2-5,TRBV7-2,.,CASSLVRGIQETQYF,TGTGCCAGCAGCTTAGTCCGGGGGATACAAGAGACCCAGTACTTC
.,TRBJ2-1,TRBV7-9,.,CASSPPGLSYNEQFF,TGTGCCAGCAGCCCCCCGGGTCTTTCCTACAATGAGCAGTTCTTC
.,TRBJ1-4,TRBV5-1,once,CASSLTATNEKLFF,TGCGCCAGCAGCTTGACAGCGACTAATGAAAAACTGTTTTTT
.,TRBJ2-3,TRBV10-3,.,CAISETGTPGVIDTQYF,TGTGCCATCAGTGAGACCGGGACTCCGGGAGTGATAGATACGCAGTATTTT
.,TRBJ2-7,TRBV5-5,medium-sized,CASSSNRGARYF,TGTGCCAGCAGCTCGAATCGGGGGGCGCGGTACTTC
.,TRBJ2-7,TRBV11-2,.,CASSLAGRAYEQYF,TGTGCCAGCAGCTTAGCCGGCAGGGCCTACGAGCAGTACTTC
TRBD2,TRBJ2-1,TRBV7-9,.,CASSGTSGGSYNEQFF,TGTGCCAGCAGCGGGACTAGCGGGGGCTCCTACAATGAGCAGTTCTTC
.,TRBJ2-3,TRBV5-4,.,CASSLWSSTQYF,TGTGCCAGCAGCCTATGGAGCTCGACGCAGTATTTT
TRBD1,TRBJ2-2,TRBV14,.,CASSLISGTGTGELFF,TGTGCCAGCAGCCTAATATCCGGGACAGGGACCGGGGAGCTGTTTTTT
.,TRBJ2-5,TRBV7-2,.,CASASLETQYF,TGTGCCAGCGCCTCCTTAGAGACCCAGTACTTC
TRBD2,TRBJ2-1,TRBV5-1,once,CASSKTSVLYNEQFF,TGCGCCAGCAGCAAAACTAGCGTACTCTACAATGAGCAGTTCTTC
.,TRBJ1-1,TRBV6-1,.,CASRGLWVGTEAFF,TGTGCCAGCAGGGGGTTGTGGGTGGGCACTGAAGCTTTCTTT
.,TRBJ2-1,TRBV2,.,CASSEGTPYLGFF,TGTGCCAGCAGTGAAGGGACACCATATCTTGGGTTCTTC
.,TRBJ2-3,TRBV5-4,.,CASSLSSSSTDTQYF,TGTGCCAGCAGCCTTTCTAGCTCTAGCACAGATACGCAGTATTTT
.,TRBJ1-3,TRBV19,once,CASSIQEDPGNTIYF,TGTGCCAGTAGTATCCAAGAGGACCCTGGAAACACCATATATTTT
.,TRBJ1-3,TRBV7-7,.,CASSQSLTGNTIYF,TGTGCCAGCAGCCAAAGTCTAACTGGAAACACCATATATTTT
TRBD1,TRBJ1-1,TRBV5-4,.,CASSLTGDGNTEAFF,TGTGCCAGCAGCTTGACAGGGGACGGGAACACTGAAGCTTTCTTT
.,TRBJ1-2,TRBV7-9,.,CASSLGIDGYTF,TGTGCCAGCAGCTTAGGAATCGATGGCTACACCTTC
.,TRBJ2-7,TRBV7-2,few,CASSLGAYEQYF,TGTGCCAGCAGCTTAGGAGCCTACGAGCAGTACTTC
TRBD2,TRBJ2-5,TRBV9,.,CASSVGLAGGPYQETQYF,TGTGCCAGCAGCGTAGGACTAGCGGGGGGGCCGTACCAAGAGACCCAGTACTTC
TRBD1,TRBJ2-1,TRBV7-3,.,CASSLRQGQSTFEQFF,TGTGCCAGCAGCTTACGGCAGGGACAGTCAACATTTGAGCAGTTCTTC
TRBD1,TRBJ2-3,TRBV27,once,CASSPRTGTAFGTDTQYF,TGTGCCAGCAGTCCTCGGACCGGGACAGCGTTCGGCACAGATACGCAGTATTTT
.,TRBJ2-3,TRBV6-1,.,CASSETVISTDTQYF,TGTGCCAGCAGTGAGACTGTAATTAGCACAGATACGCAGTATTTT
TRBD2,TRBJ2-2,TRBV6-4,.,CASRIAGDHGELFF,TGTGCCAGCAGAATAGCGGGGGATCACGGGGAGCTGTTTTTT
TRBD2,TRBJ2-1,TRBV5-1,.,CASSVASGVGEQFF,TGCGCCAGCAGCGTTGCTAGCGGGGTGGGTGAGCAGTTCTTC
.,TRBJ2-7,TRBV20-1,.,CSAWELYEQYF,TGCAGTGCGTGGGAACTTTACGAGCAGTACTTC
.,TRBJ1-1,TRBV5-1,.,CASSLEGRTEAFF,TGCGCCAGCAGCTTAGAGGGGCGGACTGAAGCTTTCTTT
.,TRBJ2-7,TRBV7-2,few,CASSSGVSYEQYF,TGTGCCAGCAGCTCAGGGGTCTCCTACGAGCAGTACTTC
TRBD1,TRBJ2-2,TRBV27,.,CASSPNRQGPNPGELFF,TGTGCCAGCAGTCCGAACAGACAGGGTCCAAACCCCGGGGAGCTGTTTTTT
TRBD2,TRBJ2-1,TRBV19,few,CASSIARGGLSYNEQFF,TGTGCCAGTAGTATAGCTCGGGGGGGCCTGAGTTACAATGAGCAGTTCTTC
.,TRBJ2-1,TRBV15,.,CATSFKGDNEQFF,TGTGCCACCAGCTTTAAGGGGGACAATGAGCAGTTCTTC
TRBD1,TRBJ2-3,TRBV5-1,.,CASSLGDRGPLGTDTQYF,TGCGCCAGCAGCTTGGGGGACAGGGGACCCCTTGGCACAGATACGCAGTATTTT
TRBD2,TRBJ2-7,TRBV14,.,CASSPAQRGAQYEQYF,TGTGCCAGCAGCCCGGCCCAGCGGGGGGCCCAGTACGAGCAGTACTTC
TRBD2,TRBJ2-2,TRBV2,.,CASSETAGGTGELFF,TGTGCCAGCAGTGAAACAGCGGGGGGAACTGGGGAGCTGTTTTTT
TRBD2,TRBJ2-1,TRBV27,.,CASRASGALYNEQFF,TGTGCCAGCAGAGCTAGCGGGGCCCTTTACAATGAGCAGTTCTTC
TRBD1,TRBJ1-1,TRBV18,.,CASSRTGVNTEAFF,TGTGCCAGCTCACGGACAGGGGTAAACACTGAAGCTTTCTTT
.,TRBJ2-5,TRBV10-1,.,CASSESLQETQYF,TGCGCCAGCAGTGAAAGTTTACAAGAGACCCAGTACTTC
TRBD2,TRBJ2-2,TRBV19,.,CASSIGTSGGARTGELFF,TGTGCCAGTAGTATCGGGACTAGCGGGGGGGCCCGAACCGGGGAGCTGTTTTTT
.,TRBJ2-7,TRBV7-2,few,CASSATVNSYEQYF,TGTGCCAGCAGCGCGACAGTGAACTCCTACGAGCAGTACTTC
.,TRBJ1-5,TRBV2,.,CASIGDTNQPQHF,TGTGCCAGCATCGGGGATACGAATCAGCCCCAGCATTTT
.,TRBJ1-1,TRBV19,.,CASSMGHNTEAFF,TGTGCCAGTAGTATGGGCCACAACACTGAAGCTTTCTTT
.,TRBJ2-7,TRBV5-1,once,CASSLRQGTREQYF,TGCGCCAGCAGCTTGAGGCAGGGGACGCGCGAGCAGTACTTC